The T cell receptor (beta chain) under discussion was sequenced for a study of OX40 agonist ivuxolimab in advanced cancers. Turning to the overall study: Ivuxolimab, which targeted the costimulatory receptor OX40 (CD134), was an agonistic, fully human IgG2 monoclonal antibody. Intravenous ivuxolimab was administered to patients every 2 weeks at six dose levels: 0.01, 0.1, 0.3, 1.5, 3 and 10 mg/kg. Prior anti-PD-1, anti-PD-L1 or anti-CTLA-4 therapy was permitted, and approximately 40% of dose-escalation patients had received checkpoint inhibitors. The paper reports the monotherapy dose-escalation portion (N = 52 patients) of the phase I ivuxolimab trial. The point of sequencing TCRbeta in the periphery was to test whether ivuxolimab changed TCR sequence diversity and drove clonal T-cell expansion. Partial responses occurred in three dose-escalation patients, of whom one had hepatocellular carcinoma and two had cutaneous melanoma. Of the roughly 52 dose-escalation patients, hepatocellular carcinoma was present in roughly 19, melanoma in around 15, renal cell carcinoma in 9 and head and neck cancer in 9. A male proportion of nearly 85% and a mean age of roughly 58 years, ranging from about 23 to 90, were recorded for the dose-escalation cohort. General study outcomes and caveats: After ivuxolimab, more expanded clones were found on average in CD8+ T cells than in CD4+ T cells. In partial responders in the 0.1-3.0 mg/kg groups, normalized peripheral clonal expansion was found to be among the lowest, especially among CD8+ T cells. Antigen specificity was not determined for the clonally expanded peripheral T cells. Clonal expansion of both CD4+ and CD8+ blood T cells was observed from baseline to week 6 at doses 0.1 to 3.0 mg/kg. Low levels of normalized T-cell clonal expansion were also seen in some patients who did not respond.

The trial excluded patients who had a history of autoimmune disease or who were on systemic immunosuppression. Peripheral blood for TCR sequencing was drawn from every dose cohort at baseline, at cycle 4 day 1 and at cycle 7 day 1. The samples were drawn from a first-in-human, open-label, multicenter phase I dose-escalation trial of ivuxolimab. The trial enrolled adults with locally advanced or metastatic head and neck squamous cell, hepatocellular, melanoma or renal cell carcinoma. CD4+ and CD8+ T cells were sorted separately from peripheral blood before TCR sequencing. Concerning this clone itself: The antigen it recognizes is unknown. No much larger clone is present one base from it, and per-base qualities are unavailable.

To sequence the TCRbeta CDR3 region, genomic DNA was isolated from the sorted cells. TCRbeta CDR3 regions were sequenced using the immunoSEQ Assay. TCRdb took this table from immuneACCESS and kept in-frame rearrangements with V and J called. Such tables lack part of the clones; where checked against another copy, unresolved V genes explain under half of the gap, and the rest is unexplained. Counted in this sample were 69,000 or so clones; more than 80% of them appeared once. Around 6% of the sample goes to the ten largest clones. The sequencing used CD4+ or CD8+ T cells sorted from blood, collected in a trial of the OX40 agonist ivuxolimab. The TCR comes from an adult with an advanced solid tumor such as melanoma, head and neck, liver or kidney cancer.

The CDR3 corresponds to CASSQPPPGTGFGELFF. In nucleotide form, the sequence is TGTGCCAGCAGCCAACCCCCACCCGGGACAGGGTTCGGGGAGCTGTTTTTT. The V and J genes are TRBV4-2 and TRBJ2-2; TRBD1 matches 9 bases in the middle. From a lookup of the germline V gene, CDR1 and CDR2 are LGHNA and YNFKEQ. Including cysteine and phenylalanine, the CDR3 has 17 amino acids. Solely the CDR3 DNA is kept, with 51 bases framed from the first base. Ends trimmed: V by 2 bases, J by 7 bases; bases unmatched to a gene: 11.